This TCR beta chain was recorded in a study of a mutant IDH1 vaccine in newly diagnosed glioma. General study points: Vaccination induced immune responses in about 93% of patients. With respect to changes in top peripheral T cell clonotypes, pseudoprogression seemed unrelated.

A word on this clone: Its matching antigen is unknown.

The assay was immunoSEQ multiplex PCR, and TCRdb's table has in-frame clones only and misses some. The table lists over 75,000 clones, roughly 77% of them singletons. The time point is: baseline, week 1 (first vaccination visit). Treatment meaning: pre-vaccination baseline after standard-of-care therapy. The sequenced sample was PBMCs, obtained from a glioma patient treated with radiotherapy, temozolomide or both. The receptor comes from a middle-aged man with glioma.

CDR3 amino acids: CASSAIQGLLSGANVLTF. The CDR3 nucleotides are TGTGCCAGCAGTGCGATTCAGGGGTTACTGTCTGGGGCCAACGTCCTGACTTTC. The V and J genes are TRBV6-1 and TRBJ2-6, with D possibly being TRBD1 (6 bases). V was pared by 4 bases and J by 1 base, with 17 bases between. The V gene's germline CDR1 is MNHNS and CDR2 SASEGT. CDR3 length equals 18 residues.